The 2 T cell receptor beta chains in this list originate from one sample, sequenced in a study of T cell changes during pregnancy in multiple sclerosis. The method was immunoSEQ multiplex PCR; TCRdb's version includes in-frame clones alone and lacks a portion of them. The sample carries some 55,000 clones, approximately 91% recorded once. The material was peripheral blood, obtained after pregnancy. The receptors stem from a female donor in good health, enrolled as a control in a pregnancy study.

This clone was seen once. The chain carries TRBV6-5 and TRBJ2-7; D remains unclear. V gave up 10 bases and J gave up 6 bases, with 16 bases separating them. The CDR3 has 12 amino acids. The germline CDR1 and CDR2 sequences are MNHEY and SVGAGI. The CDR3 DNA reads as TGTGCCACCTTTCGAGCGACGGGCGAGCAGTACTTC. Translation: CATFRATGEQYF.

The rearrangement joins TRBV28 to TRBJ1-5; 12 bases are a match to TRBD1. The germline gives CDR1 MDHEN, CDR2 SYDVKM. CDR3 size: 16 residues. The V gene end was trimmed by 5 bases and the J gene end by 6 bases; junction bases not matched to a gene: 8. The CDR3 here is CASSVSGTGGFQPQHF. Here the CDR3 DNA reads TGTGCCAGCAGTGTATCCGGGACAGGGGGCTTTCAGCCCCAGCATTTT.